The following is a T cell receptor (beta chain) sequence with its context. Per the original methods: Nucleated cell number was recorded as an estimate derived from reference gene primer amplification. Generated by immunoSEQ multiplex PCR, the TCRdb table keeps only in-frame clones and is missing some. The DNA gave D and trimming, while V, J and clone size come from that table. This repertoire shows about 39,000 clones, 80% to 90% found once; its top ten account for about a tenth. This entry is derived from a study of blood T cell repertoires in COVID-19. Overall study context: COVID-19 samples, acute and convalescent, were from the United States, Italy and Spain. The cDNA or gDNA used as material had been derived from T cells, B-cell-depleted T cells, or PBMCs.

This CDR3 is 15 amino acids long. CDR1 is MNHEY, CDR2 SMNVEV, per germline (reference sequence). V dropped 0 bases and J dropped 7 bases, with 13 bases sitting between them. Source material: peripheral blood. J is TRBJ2-1 and V is TRBV27, with D uncertain. The receptor was derived from a man in his 60s in a cohort sampled during active COVID-19. The CDR3, as DNA: TGTGCCAGCAGTTTATCCCCGAGGCTAAGAAATGAGCAGTTCTTC. Amino acid sequence: CASSLSPRLRNEQFF.